A single sample is the source of the 16 T cell receptor beta chains below, sequenced in a study of early T cells in non-severe SARS-CoV-2 infection. From the 5' RACE reads, TCRdb called clonotypes with MiXCR, one entry per CDR3 protein. The sample has tens of thousands of distinct CDR3 sequences, 8% to 11% seen once; the top ten hold 6.5%. Sequenced: whole blood. The receptors originated from an adult who was a healthcare worker with PCR-confirmed SARS-CoV-2 infection or an uninfected control (not recorded which).

A note on this clonotype: A much larger clonotype is one base distant, so this may be a read error. The chain employs TRBV12-3 or TRBV12-4 and TRBJ2-3, with D possibly being TRBD2 (6 bases). This CDR3 contains 15 residues. V lost 5 bases, J lost 0 bases, and 12 bases lay in between. CDR3 sequence (DNA): TGTGCCAGCAGTCCTGGCGGGGCTAGCACAGATACGCAGTATTTT. It encodes CASSPGGASTDTQYF.

The sample holds many counts of this clonotype. CDR3 in amino acids: CASSSNGQGNYGYTF. The DNA of the CDR3 is TGTGCCAGCAGCTCTAACGGACAGGGAAACTATGGCTACACCTTC. This rearrangement joins TRBV7-9 to TRBJ1-2, with 8 positions matching TRBD1. Germline V gene lookup returns CDR1 SEHNR and CDR2 FQNEAQ (reference sequence). The CDR3 is 15 residues long. The trim removed 4 bases at V and 2 bases at J, leaving 6 bases unmatched.

This clonotype was picked up many times. This chain joins TRBV7-2 and TRBJ2-7; no clear D gene. Germline V gene data show CDR1 as SGHTA and CDR2 as FQGNSA. The V gene lost 7 bases and the J gene lost 0 bases, with 13 bases spanning the gap. CDR3 length: 14 amino acids. The CDR3 reads CASTTTQLSYEQYF. CDR3 nucleotide sequence: TGTGCCAGCACAACGACCCAACTCTCCTACGAGCAGTACTTC.

This clonotype has only a few counts. V gene TRBV5-1 combines with J gene TRBJ2-5; 9 positions match TRBD2. CDR3 length: 16 residues. The trim removed 4 bases at V and 5 bases at J, leaving 12 bases unmatched. Germline CDR1 SGHRS, CDR2 YFSETQ. The CDR3 protein is CASSRRVAGVGETQYF. The CDR3 bases are TGCGCCAGCAGCCGCCGGGTAGCGGGAGTAGGGGAGACCCAGTACTTC.

This clonotype was counted only a few times. This chain links TRBV6-4 with TRBJ2-2; D is uncertain. Germline loops: CDR1 MRHNA, CDR2 SNTAGT. This CDR3 region has 12 residues. The V and J ends lost 3 bases and 5 bases respectively, with 4 bases between them. CDR3 DNA sequence: TGTGCCAGCAGTGAAGGGACCGGGGAGCTGTTTTTT. This encodes CASSEGTGELFF.

A few counts support this clonotype. The chain joins TRBV3-1 to TRBJ2-3; D ambiguous. Trimming took 0 bases from V and 7 from J, leaving 5 bases between them. Germline V gene sequence: CDR1 LGHDT, CDR2 YNNKEL (reference sequence). The CDR3 contains 12 residues. The CDR3 sequence: CASSQEENTQYF. Here the CDR3 DNA reads TGTGCCAGCAGCCAAGAAGAGAATACGCAGTATTTT.

This clonotype was seen at least ten times. The J gene is TRBJ2-2, the V gene TRBV19, with 8 bases that match TRBD1. CDR1 and CDR2 (germline): LNHDA, SQIVND (reference sequence). The CDR3 extends over 14 amino acids. With V trimmed by 6 bases and J by 6 bases, 6 bases remained unmatched. The CDR3 bases are TGTGCCAGTAGGAATCGACAGGGGCCCGGGGAGCTGTTTTTT. Its protein is CASRNRQGPGELFF.

This clonotype was seen ten or more times. This chain joins TRBV10-3 and TRBJ2-7; 10 nucleotides align to TRBD2. Germline values: CDR1 ENHRY, CDR2 SYGVKD. This CDR3 is 17 amino acids long. V was pared by 3 bases and J by 3 bases, with 11 bases of the junction left unmatched. The CDR3 loop is CAISERGSASGSYEQYF. The CDR3 coding sequence is TGTGCCATCAGTGAAAGGGGGTCCGCTAGCGGGAGCTACGAGCAGTACTTC.

This clonotype was seen many times. The rearrangement links TRBV5-6 to TRBJ2-1; no definite D call. CDR1 SGHDT and CDR2 YYEEEE come from the germline V gene. The CDR3 is 17 amino acids. V gave up 4 bases and J gave up 3 bases, with 20 bases separating them. CDR3 nucleotide sequence: TGTGCCAGCAGCCAGAACCGGGCCAATGGGCTCTACAATGAGCAGTTCTTC. This translates into CASSQNRANGLYNEQFF.

This clonotype came up many times. This rearrangement joins TRBV18 to TRBJ1-5; D may be TRBD1 (6 bases). The V gene's germline CDR1 is KGHSH and CDR2 LQKENI. The CDR3 length is 15 residues. V was clipped by 5 bases and J by 3 bases, with 14 bases between them. DNA for the CDR3: TGTGCCAGCTCAACGGACAGCGCCTTCAATCAGCCCCAGCATTTT. It yields the protein CASSTDSAFNQPQHF.

The J gene is TRBJ1-3, the V gene TRBV6-1; no reliable D call. Germline CDR1 MNHNS, CDR2 SASEGT. Trimming stripped 1 base from V and 0 bases from J, with 7 bases between. CDR3 length: 15 residues. CDR3 in DNA: TGTGCCAGCAGTGAAGGTCCAGGCTCTGGAAACACCATATATTTT. This codes for CASSEGPGSGNTIYF.

The chain's CDR3 is CASSVEAGGYNSEQFF. The CDR3 DNA is TGTGCCAGCAGCGTAGAGGCGGGGGGCTACAACAGTGAGCAGTTCTTC. V usage is TRBV9 and J usage is TRBJ2-1, with 8 bases lining up with TRBD2. Per germline, CDR1 SGDLS and CDR2 YYNGEE. V gave up 0 bases and J gave up 9 bases; unmatched junction bases: 11. This CDR3 is built from 16 residues.

Many counts were recorded for this clonotype. V and J are TRBV7-9 and TRBJ2-1; 9 nucleotides agree with TRBD2. The germline CDR1 and CDR2 sequences are SEHNR and FQNEAQ (reference sequence). This CDR3 is built from 14 residues. Germline trimming cut 4 bases from V and 8 bases from J; bases unmatched to any gene: 6. This CDR3 is CASSWTGTSHEQFF. CDR3 sequence (DNA): TGTGCCAGCAGCTGGACCGGGACTAGCCATGAGCAGTTCTTC.

The gene calls are TRBV3-1 and TRBJ2-1; 13 positions agree with TRBD2. Trimming removed 4 bases from V and 6 bases from J; junction bases left unmatched: 9. There are 17 residues in the CDR3. Germline values: CDR1 LGHDT, CDR2 YNNKEL (reference sequence). This CDR3 reads CASSPLAGGALGNEQFF. In DNA, the CDR3 is TGTGCCAGCAGCCCACTAGCGGGAGGGGCCCTGGGCAATGAGCAGTTCTTC.

This clonotype was seen ten or more times. The chain combines TRBV3-1 with TRBJ2-3; TRBD2 matches at 10 bases. Trimming removed 4 bases from V and 6 bases from J; junction bases left unmatched: 7. Germline V CDR1 and CDR2: LGHDT, YNNKEL (reference sequence). The CDR3 loop spans 15 amino acids. CDR3 in DNA: TGTGCCAGCAGCCGCGCTAGCGGGAGTACGGATACGCAGTATTTT. Protein product: CASSRASGSTDTQYF.

At least ten counts were recorded for this clonotype. The chain combines TRBV11-2 with TRBJ2-1, with TRBD2 identical over 9 bases. This CDR3 has 18 amino acids. The germline CDR1 and CDR2 sequences are SGHAT and FQNNGV. The J segment lost 6 bases and the V segment lost 4 bases, leaving 16 bases of the junction unmatched. The CDR3 DNA is TGTGCCAGCAGCTCCCGAGGTAGCGGGAGAAAGTCGATCAATGAGCAGTTCTTC. Protein sequence: CASSSRGSGRKSINEQFF.